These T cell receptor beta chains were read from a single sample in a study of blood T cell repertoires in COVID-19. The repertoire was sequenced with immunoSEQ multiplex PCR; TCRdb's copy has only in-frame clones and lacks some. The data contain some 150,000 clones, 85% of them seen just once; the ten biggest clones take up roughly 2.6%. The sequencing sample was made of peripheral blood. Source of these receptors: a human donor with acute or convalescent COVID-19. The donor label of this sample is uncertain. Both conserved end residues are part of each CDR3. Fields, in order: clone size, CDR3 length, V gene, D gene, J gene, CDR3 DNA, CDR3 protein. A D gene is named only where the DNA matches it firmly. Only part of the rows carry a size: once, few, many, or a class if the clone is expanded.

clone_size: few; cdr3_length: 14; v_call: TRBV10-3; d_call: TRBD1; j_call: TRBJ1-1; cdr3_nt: TGTGCCATCAGTAGACAGGGCGGGGACACTGAAGCTTTCTTT; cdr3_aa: CAISRQGGDTEAFF
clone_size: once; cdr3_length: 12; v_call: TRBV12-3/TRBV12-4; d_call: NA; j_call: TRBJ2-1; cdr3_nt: TGTGCCAGCGGCCTTAGCATAAATGAGCAGTTCTTC; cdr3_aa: CASGLSINEQFF
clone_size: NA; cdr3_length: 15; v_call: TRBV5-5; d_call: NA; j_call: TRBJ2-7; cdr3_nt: TGTGCCAGCAGCTTGGCTTTCGAACAGTTCTACGAGCAGTACTTC; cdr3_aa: CASSLAFEQFYEQYF
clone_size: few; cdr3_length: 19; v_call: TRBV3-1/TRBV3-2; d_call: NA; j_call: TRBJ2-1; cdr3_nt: TGTGCCAGCAGCCAAGATCTACCCCGGCAGGGGGGCTCCTACAATGAGCAGTTCTTC; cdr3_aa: CASSQDLPRQGGSYNEQFF
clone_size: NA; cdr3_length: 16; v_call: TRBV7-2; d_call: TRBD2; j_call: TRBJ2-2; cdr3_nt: TGTGCCAGCAGCTTAGTGGCGGGGGGTTCCTCTGGGGAGCTGTTTTTT; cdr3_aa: CASSLVAGGSSGELFF
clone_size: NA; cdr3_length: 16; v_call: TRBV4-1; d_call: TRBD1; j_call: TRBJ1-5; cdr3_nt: TGCGCCAGCAGCCACCTTACAGGGGGCGCCCCCCAGCCCCAGCATTTT; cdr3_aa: CASSHLTGGAPQPQHF
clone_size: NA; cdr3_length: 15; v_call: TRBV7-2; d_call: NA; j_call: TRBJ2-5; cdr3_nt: TGTGCCAGCAGCTTTAGCAGGGGTCAGGAAGAGACCCAGTACTTC; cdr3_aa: CASSFSRGQEETQYF
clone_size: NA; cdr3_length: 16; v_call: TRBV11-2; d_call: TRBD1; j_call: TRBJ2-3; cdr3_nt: TGTGCCAGCAGCTTAATAGGCGTTGGGACAGGGACTACGCAGTATTTT; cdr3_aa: CASSLIGVGTGTTQYF
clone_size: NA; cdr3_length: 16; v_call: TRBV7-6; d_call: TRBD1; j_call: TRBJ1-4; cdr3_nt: TGTGCCAGCAGTCCCAGGGGGGCACATAAGGATGAAAAACTGTTTTTT; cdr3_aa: CASSPRGAHKDEKLFF
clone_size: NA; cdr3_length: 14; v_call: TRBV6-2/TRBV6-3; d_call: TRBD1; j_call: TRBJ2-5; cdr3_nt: TGTGCCAGCAGTGCCGGGACAGGCCAAGAGACCCAGTACTTC; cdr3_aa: CASSAGTGQETQYF
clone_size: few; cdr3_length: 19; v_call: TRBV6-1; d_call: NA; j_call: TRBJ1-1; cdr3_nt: TGTGCCAGCAGTGATCCCGCATTAACAGGGCCTGGGATGAACACTGAAGCTTTCTTT; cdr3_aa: CASSDPALTGPGMNTEAFF
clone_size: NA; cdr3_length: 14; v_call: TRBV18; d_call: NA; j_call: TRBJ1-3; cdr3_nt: TGTGCCAGCTCACCACCGTTTGAGGGAGACACCATATATTTT; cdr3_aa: CASSPPFEGDTIYF
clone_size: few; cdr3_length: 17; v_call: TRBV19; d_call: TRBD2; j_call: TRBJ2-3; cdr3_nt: TGTGCCAGTAGTATAGATCCAGCGGGAGGGCGGACAGATACGCAGTATTTT; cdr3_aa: CASSIDPAGGRTDTQYF
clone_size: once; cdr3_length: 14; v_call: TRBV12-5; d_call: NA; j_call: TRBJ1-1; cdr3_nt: TGTGCTAGTGCCCTTCAGGAATCGGGGACTGAAGCTTTCTTT; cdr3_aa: CASALQESGTEAFF
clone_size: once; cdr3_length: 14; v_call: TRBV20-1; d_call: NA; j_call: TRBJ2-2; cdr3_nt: TGCAGTGCTAGTCGTTCGGCGAACACCGGGGAGCTGTTTTTT; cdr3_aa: CSASRSANTGELFF
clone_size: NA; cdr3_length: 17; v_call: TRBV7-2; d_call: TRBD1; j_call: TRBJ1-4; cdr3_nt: TGTGCCAGCAGCTCAAGGGACAGGGGGCCCGTTGAGGAAAAACTGTTTTTT; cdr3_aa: CASSSRDRGPVEEKLFF
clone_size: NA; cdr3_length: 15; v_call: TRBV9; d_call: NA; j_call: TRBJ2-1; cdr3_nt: TGTGCCAGCAGCGGCACCGGGACATCCTACAATGAGCAGTTCTTC; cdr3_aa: CASSGTGTSYNEQFF
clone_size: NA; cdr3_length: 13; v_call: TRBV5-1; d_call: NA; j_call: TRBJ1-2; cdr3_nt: TGCGCCAGCAGCTTGGGCCAGGACTATGGCTACACCTTC; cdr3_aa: CASSLGQDYGYTF
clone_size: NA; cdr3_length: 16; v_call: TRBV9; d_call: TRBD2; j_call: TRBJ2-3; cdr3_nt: TGTGCCAGCAGCCCCCCCGGACTAGCGATTACTAATACGCAGTATTTT; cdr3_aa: CASSPPGLAITNTQYF
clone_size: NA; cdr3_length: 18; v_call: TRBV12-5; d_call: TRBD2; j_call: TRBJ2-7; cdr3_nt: TGTGCTAGTGGTTTGTTCGGGACTAGCGGGGGGGCCAAGTACGAGCAGTACTTC; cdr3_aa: CASGLFGTSGGAKYEQYF
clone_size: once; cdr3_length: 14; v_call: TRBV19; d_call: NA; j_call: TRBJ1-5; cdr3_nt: TGTGCCAGTAGTTACCAGGGCGGCAATCAGCCCCAGCATTTT; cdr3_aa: CASSYQGGNQPQHF
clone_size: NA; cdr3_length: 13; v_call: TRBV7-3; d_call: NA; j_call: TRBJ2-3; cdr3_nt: TGTGCCAGCAGCTTTAAGGGGGCAGATACGCAGTATTTT; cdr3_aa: CASSFKGADTQYF
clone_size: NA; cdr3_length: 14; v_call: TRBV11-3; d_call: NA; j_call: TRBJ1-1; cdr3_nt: TGTGCCAGCAGCTTAGGGGCCATGAACACTGAAGCTTTCTTT; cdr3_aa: CASSLGAMNTEAFF
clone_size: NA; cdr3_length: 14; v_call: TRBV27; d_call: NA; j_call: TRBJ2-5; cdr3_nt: TGTGCCAGCAGTTTATCCCAGAAACAAGAGACCCAGTACTTC; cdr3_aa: CASSLSQKQETQYF
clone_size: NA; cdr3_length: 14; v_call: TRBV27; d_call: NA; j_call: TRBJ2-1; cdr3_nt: TGTGCCAGCAGTAATCAACAGGTATACAATGAGCAGTTCTTC; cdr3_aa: CASSNQQVYNEQFF
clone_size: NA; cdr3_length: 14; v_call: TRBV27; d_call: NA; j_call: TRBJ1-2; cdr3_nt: TGTGCCAGCAGTTTACGAGGGGCCAGGGGTGGCTACACCTTC; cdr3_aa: CASSLRGARGGYTF
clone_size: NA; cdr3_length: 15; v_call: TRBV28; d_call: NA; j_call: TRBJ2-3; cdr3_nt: TGTGCCAGCAGTTCACAGGTGCTTGGCACAGATACGCAGTATTTT; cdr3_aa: CASSSQVLGTDTQYF
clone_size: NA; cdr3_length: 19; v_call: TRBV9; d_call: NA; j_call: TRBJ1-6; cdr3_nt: TGTGCCAGCAGCAGCCGGGACACCGCTCCCAGCACAATTAATTCACCCCTCCACTTT; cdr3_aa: CASSSRDTAPSTINSPLHF
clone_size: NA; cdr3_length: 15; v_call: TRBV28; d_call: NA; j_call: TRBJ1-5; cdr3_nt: TGTGCCAGCAGGGAGGACAGCAATAGCAATCAGCCCCAGCATTTT; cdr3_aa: CASREDSNSNQPQHF